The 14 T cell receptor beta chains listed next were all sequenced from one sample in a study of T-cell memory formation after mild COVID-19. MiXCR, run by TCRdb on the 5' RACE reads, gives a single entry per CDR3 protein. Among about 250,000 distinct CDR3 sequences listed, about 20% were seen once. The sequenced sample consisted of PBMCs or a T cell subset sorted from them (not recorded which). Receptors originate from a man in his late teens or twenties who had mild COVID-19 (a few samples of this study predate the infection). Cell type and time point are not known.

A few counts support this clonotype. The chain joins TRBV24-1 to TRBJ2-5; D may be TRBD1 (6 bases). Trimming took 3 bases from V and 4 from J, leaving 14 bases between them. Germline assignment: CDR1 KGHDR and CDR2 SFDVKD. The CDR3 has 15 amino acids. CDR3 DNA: TGTGCCACCAGTGATGCCAGGGGTAAGGGAGAGACCCAGTACTTC. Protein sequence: CATSDARGKGETQYF.

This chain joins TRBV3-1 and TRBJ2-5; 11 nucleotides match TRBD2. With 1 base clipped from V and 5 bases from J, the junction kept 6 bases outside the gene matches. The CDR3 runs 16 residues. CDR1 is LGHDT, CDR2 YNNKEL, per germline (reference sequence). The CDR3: CASSQASGGSWETQYF. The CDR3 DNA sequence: TGTGCCAGCAGCCAAGCTAGCGGGGGGAGTTGGGAGACCCAGTACTTC.

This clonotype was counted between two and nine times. Written as DNA, the CDR3 is TGTGCCACCAGCAAACCGCGGGGGGCCCCCACAGATACGCAGTATTTT. Its protein is CATSKPRGAPTDTQYF. The rearrangement joins TRBV15 to TRBJ2-3; TRBD2 aligns across 8 bases. The V gene end was trimmed by 4 bases and the J gene end by 2 bases; junction bases not matched to a gene: 8. This CDR3 comprises 16 residues. Germline V gene lookup returns CDR1 LNHNV and CDR2 YYDKDF (reference sequence).

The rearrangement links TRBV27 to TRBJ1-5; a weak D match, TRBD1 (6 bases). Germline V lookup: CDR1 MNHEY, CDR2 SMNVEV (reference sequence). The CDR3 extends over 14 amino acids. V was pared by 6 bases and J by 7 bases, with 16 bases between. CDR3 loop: CASSSAQGTQPQHF. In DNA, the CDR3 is TGTGCCAGCAGCAGTGCACAGGGTACCCAGCCCCAGCATTTT.

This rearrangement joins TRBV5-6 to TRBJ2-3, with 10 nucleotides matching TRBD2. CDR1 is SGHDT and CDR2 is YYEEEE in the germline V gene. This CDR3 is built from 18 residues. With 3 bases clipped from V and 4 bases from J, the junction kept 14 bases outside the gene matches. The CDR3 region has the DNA TGTGCCAGCAGCTCCGCAGGGCTAGCGGGGGTTATCGCAGATACGCAGTATTTT. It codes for CASSSAGLAGVIADTQYF.

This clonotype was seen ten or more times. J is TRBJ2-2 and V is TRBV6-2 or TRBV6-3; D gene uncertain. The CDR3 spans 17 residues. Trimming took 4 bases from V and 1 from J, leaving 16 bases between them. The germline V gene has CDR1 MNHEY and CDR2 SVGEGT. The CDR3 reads CASSSRPSRLNTGELFF. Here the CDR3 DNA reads TGTGCCAGCAGTTCCCGCCCATCTAGACTGAACACCGGGGAGCTGTTTTTT.

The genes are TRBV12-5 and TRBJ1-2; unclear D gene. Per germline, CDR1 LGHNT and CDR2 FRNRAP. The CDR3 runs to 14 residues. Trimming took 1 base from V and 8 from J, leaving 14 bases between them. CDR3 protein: CASGLGRPPGGYTF. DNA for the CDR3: TGTGCTAGTGGTTTGGGCCGGCCCCCGGGGGGCTACACCTTC.

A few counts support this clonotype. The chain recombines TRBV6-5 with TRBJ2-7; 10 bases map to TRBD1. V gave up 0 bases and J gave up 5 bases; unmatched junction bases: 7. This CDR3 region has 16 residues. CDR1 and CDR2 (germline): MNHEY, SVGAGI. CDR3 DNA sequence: TGTGCCAGCAGTTACTCGATCCCGACAGGGGGCGACGAGCAGTACTTC. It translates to CASSYSIPTGGDEQYF.

CDR3 protein: CASSLDRSNQPQHF. In DNA form, the CDR3 reads TGTGCCAGCAGCTTAGATCGTAGCAATCAGCCCCAGCATTTT. V gene TRBV5-5 combines with J gene TRBJ1-5; D call uncertain. CDR1 and CDR2 (germline): SGHKS, YYEKEE (reference sequence). CDR3 length: 14 amino acids. Between the trimmed V and J ends, which lost 2 bases and 0 bases, there was a span of 6 bases.

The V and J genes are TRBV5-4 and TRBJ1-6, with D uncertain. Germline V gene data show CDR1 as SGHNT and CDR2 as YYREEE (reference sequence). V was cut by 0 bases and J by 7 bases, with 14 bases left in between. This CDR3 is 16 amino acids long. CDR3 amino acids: CASSLEKGIRNSPLHF. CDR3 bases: TGTGCCAGCAGCTTGGAAAAGGGTATTCGAAATTCACCCCTCCACTTT. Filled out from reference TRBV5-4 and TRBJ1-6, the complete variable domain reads ETGVTQSPTHLIKTRGQQVTLRCSSQSGHNTVSWYQQALGQGPQFIFQYYREEENGRGNFPPRFSGLQFPNYSSELNVNALELDDSALYLCASSLEKGIRNSPLHFGNGTRLTVT.

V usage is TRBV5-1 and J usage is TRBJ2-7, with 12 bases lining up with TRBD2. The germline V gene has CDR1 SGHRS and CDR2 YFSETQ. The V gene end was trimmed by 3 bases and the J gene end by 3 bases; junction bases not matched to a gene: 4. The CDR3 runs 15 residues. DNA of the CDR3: TGCGCCAGCAGCTCCGGGACTAGCGGGTTCTACGAGCAGTACTTC. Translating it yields CASSSGTSGFYEQYF.

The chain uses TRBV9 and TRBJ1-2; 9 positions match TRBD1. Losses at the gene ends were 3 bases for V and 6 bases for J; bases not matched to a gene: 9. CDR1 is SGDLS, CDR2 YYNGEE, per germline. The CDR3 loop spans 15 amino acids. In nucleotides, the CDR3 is TGTGCCAGCAGCGCAAGTTCGGGACAGGGTAATGGCTACACCTTC. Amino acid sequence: CASSASSGQGNGYTF.

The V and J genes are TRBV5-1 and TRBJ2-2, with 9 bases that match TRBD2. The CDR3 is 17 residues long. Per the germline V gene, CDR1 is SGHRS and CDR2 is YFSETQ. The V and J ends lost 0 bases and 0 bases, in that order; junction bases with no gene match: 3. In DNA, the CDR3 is TGCGCCAGCAGCTTGGCTAGCGGGGCTACGAACACCGGGGAGCTGTTTTTT. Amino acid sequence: CASSLASGATNTGELFF.

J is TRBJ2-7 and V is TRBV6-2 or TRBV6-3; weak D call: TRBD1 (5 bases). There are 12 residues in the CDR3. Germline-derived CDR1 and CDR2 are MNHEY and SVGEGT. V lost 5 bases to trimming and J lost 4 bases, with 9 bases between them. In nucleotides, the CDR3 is TGTGCCAGCAGTGAACAGGATTACGAGCAGTACGTC. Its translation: CASSEQDYEQYV.